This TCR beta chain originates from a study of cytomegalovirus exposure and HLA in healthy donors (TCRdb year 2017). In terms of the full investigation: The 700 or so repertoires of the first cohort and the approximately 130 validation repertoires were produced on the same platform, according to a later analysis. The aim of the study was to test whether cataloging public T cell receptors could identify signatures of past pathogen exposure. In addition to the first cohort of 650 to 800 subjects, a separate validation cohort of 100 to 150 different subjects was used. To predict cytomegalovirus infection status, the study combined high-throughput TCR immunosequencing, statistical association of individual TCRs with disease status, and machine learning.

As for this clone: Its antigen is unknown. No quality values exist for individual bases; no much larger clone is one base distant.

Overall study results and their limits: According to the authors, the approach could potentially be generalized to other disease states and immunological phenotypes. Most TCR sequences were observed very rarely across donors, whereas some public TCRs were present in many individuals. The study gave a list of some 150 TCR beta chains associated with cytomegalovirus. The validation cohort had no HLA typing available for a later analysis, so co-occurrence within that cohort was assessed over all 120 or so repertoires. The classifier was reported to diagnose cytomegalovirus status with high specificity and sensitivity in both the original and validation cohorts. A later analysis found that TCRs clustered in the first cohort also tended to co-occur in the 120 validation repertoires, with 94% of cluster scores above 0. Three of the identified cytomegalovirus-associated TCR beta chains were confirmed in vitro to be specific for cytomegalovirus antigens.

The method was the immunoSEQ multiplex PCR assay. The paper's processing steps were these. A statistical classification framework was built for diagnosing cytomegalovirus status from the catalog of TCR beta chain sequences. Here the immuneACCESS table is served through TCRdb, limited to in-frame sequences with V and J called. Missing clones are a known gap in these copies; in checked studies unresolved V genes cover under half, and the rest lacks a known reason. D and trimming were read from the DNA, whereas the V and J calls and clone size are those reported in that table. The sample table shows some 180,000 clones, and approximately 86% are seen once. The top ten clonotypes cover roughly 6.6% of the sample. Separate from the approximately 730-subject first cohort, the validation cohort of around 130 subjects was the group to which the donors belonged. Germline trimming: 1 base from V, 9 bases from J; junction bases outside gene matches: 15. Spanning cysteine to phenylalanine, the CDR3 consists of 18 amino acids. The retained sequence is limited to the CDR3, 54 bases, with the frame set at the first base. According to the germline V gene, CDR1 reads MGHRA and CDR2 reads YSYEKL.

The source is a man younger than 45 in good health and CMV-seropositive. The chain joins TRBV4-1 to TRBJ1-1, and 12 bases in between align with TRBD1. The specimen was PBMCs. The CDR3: CASSQGSGTGGELMKAFF. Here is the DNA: TGCGCCAGCAGCCAAGGGAGTGGGACAGGGGGCGAACTAATGAAAGCTTTCTTT.